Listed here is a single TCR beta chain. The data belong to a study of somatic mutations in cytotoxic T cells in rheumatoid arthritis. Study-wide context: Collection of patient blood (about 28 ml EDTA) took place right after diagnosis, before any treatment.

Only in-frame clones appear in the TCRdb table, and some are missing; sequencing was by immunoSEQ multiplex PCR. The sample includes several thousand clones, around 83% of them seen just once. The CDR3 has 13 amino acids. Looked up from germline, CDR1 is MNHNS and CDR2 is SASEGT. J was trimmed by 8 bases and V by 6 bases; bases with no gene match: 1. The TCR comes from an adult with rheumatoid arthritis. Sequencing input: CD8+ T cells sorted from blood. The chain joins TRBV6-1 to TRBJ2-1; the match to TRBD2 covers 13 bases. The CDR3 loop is CASSGLAGDEQFF. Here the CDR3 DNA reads TGTGCCAGCAGCGGACTAGCGGGAGATGAGCAGTTCTTC.